The following is a TCR beta chain sequence with its context. Its specificity is not known. This CDR3 has 15 amino acids. Germline V gives CDR1 SNHLY, CDR2 FYNNEI. Trimming removed 6 bases at V and 3 bases at J, with 12 bases between. These data originate in a study of cytomegalovirus exposure and HLA in healthy donors. The PCR contained 60 Vbeta and 13 Jbeta primers. Some clones are missing from TCRdb's copy, which holds only in-frame ones; the method was immunoSEQ multiplex PCR. The table records about 140,000 clones, more than 70% of them present only once. Study-level results: Approximately 160 TCR beta chains were listed as cytomegalovirus-associated. A later analysis reportedly identified an Asian-associated ancestry cluster as carrying fewer N-insertions than the 666-donor mean.

The chain combines TRBV2 with TRBJ2-6; TRBD1 might be the D (6 bases). Material: PBMCs. The receptor comes from a man aged 35 to 55 in good health and CMV-seronegative. The CDR3 protein is CASREQGRGANVLTF. The CDR3 bases are TGTGCCAGCAGGGAACAGGGTCGTGGGGCCAACGTCCTGACTTTC.